This TCR beta chain was sequenced during a study of blood T cell repertoires in COVID-19. Data came from immunoSEQ multiplex PCR; TCRdb stores just in-frame clones and leaves some out. The sample includes about 70,000 clones, about 85% of them seen just once. Germline V gene sequence: CDR1 MNHEY, CDR2 SVGEGT. V was clipped by 0 bases and J by 3 bases, with 8 bases between them. The CDR3 contains 14 residues. Sequencing was done on a sample of peripheral blood. This chain links TRBV6-2 or TRBV6-3 with TRBJ1-1; weak D call: TRBD1 (6 bases). The sequence derives from an elderly man with acute or convalescent COVID-19. The CDR3 DNA follows: TGTGCCAGCAGTTACTCGTCAGGGGACACTGAAGCTTTCTTT. Translated, it gives CASSYSSGDTEAFF.